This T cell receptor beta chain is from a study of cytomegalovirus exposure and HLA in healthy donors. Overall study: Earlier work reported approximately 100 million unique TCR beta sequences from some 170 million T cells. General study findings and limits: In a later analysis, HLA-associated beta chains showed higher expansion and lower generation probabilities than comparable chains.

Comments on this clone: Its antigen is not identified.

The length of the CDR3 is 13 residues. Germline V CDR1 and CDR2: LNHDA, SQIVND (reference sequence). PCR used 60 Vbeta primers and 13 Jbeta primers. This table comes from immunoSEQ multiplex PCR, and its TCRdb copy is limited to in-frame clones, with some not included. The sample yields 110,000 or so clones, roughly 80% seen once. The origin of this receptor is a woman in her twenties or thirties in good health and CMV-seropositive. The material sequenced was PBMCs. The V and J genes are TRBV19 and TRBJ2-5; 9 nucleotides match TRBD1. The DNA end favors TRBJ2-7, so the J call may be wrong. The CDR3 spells CARAGTGTYEQYF. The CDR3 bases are TGTGCCAGAGCCGGGACAGGGACCTACGAGCAGTACTTC.